Presented here are 20 T cell receptor beta chains from one specimen sequenced in a study of blood T cell repertoires in COVID-19. Some clones are missing from TCRdb's copy, which holds only in-frame ones; the method was immunoSEQ multiplex PCR. There are around 150,000 clones in the sample; roughly 85% occur only once, and about 3% lies in the top ten. Sequenced input: peripheral blood. The receptors were sampled from a human donor with acute or convalescent COVID-19. The donor label of this sample is uncertain.

J is TRBJ2-6 and V is TRBV30; D is perhaps TRBD1 (5 bases). This CDR3 is built from 18 residues. Germline V gives CDR1 GTSNPN, CDR2 SVGIG (reference sequence). Trimming took off 0 bases at V and 0 bases at J, with 15 bases between the two ends. CDR3 residues: CAWSVLRAFSSGANVLTF. The CDR3 DNA is TGTGCCTGGAGTGTCCTCAGGGCTTTCAGCTCTGGGGCCAACGTCCTGACTTTC.

This clone was recorded only once. The chain uses TRBV28 and TRBJ2-1; 11 bases line up with TRBD2. Per the germline V gene, CDR1 is MDHEN and CDR2 is SYDVKM. The CDR3 sequence is 17 residues long. Unmatched junction bases numbered 6, after V lost 1 base and J lost 4 bases. This chain's CDR3 is CASSLFTTSGVYNEQFF. The CDR3, as DNA: TGTGCCAGCAGTTTATTCACGACTAGCGGGGTATACAATGAGCAGTTCTTC.

The chain carries TRBV5-4 and TRBJ2-7, with D hard to call. Germline CDR1 and CDR2: SGHNT and YYREEE (reference sequence). V lost 4 bases to trimming and J lost 0 bases, with 11 bases between them. This CDR3 contains 14 residues. The CDR3 DNA is TGTGCCAGCAGCGCCAGACAAGACTCCTACGAGCAGTACTTC. This encodes CASSARQDSYEQYF.

This sequence joins TRBV24-1 and TRBJ2-5; 7 nucleotides line up with TRBD2. Trimming cost V 4 bases and J 5 bases; bases outside gene matches: 3. CDR1 KGHDR and CDR2 SFDVKD come from the germline V gene. There are 13 residues in the CDR3. The CDR3 reads CATSESGVETQYF. The CDR3 nucleotides are TGTGCCACCAGTGAGAGCGGGGTGGAGACCCAGTACTTC.

The V and J genes are TRBV11-1 and TRBJ1-2, with unresolved D. Trimming shortened V by 5 bases and J by 8 bases, and 15 bases separated the two germline ends. This CDR3 has 13 amino acids. Germline V lookup: CDR1 SGHAT, CDR2 FQDESV (reference sequence). CDR3 in DNA: TGTGCCAGCAGCCCCTCCGTCCGCGCGGGCTACACCTTC. This sequence encodes CASSPSVRAGYTF.

This clone was observed a single time. V and J are TRBV5-1 and TRBJ2-7, with TRBD1 matching over 9 bases. Trimming at V came to 0 bases and at J to 4 bases, leaving 5 bases not matched to a gene. Germline V gene sequence: CDR1 SGHRS, CDR2 YFSETQ. The CDR3 consists of 15 residues. The CDR3 DNA reads as TGCGCCAGCAGCTTGGCCGGGGACAGGGTTTACGAGCAGTACTTC. Residues: CASSLAGDRVYEQYF.

Here the CDR3 DNA reads TGTGCCAGCAGGGAGAACAGGGGAGGTACGAACACCGGGGAGCTGTTTTTT. Translation gives CASRENRGGTNTGELFF. V gene TRBV7-3 combines with J gene TRBJ2-2; TRBD1 is a possible D gene (7 bases). Germline CDR1 is SGHTA and CDR2 is FQGTGA. V dropped 6 bases and J dropped 0 bases, with 17 bases sitting between them. This CDR3 has 17 amino acids.

The V call is TRBV30, the J call TRBJ2-5, with D tentatively TRBD2 (5 bases). Germline V gene data show CDR1 as GTSNPN and CDR2 as SVGIG (reference sequence). The CDR3 spans 12 residues. V lost 2 bases and J lost 3, with 7 bases in between. CDR3 sequence (DNA): TGTGCCTGGAGTTCGGGGAAAGAGACCCAGTACTTC. Protein: CAWSSGKETQYF.

This chain links TRBV24-1 with TRBJ2-3; a weak D match, TRBD1 (6 bases). The CDR3 spans 16 residues. V was trimmed by 1 base and J by 5 bases, leaving 15 bases between them. Germline V gene sequence: CDR1 KGHDR, CDR2 SFDVKD. In nucleotides, the CDR3 is TGTGCCACCAGTGATTTACGGCAGGGGAATAAAGATACGCAGTATTTT. Translated: CATSDLRQGNKDTQYF.

Only a few counts were recorded for this clone. The chain carries TRBV19 and TRBJ2-3; maybe TRBD2 (5 bases). CDR1 is LNHDA and CDR2 is SQIVND in the germline V gene (reference sequence). This CDR3 has 17 residues. Trimming stripped 7 bases from V and 4 bases from J, with 24 bases between. CDR3 region: CASNRGGFVTSPDTQYF. CDR3 coding DNA: TGTGCCAGTAATCGAGGAGGTTTTGTTACCTCACCAGATACGCAGTATTTT.

J is TRBJ1-2 and V is TRBV28; TRBD1 matches 8 bases. J gave up 8 bases and V 7 bases, and 18 bases lay outside the gene matches. The CDR3 runs 16 residues. Germline lookup yields CDR1 MDHEN and CDR2 SYDVKM. The CDR3 loop reads CASTLNPRTGPLGYTF. CDR3 sequence (DNA): TGTGCCAGCACTCTAAACCCAAGGACAGGGCCCCTGGGCTACACCTTC.

For the CDR3, the DNA is TGTGCCAGCAGTTACGTGGGCAGGGTAGGCGGCTACACCTTC. Its protein is CASSYVGRVGGYTF. This chain uses TRBV6-5 with TRBJ1-2, with a possible D match to TRBD1 (5 bases). Germline V gives CDR1 MNHEY, CDR2 SVGAGI. Between the trimmed V and J ends, which lost 2 bases and 8 bases, there was a span of 15 bases. The CDR3 covers 14 residues.

The gene calls are TRBV3-1 (or the pseudogene TRBV3-2) and TRBJ1-2, with 11 bases aligning to TRBD1. Losses at the gene ends were 0 bases for V and 6 bases for J; bases not matched to a gene: 9. CDR3 length: 17 amino acids. Germline V gene sequence: CDR1 LGHDT, CDR2 YNNKEL (reference sequence). DNA for the CDR3: TGTGCCAGCAGCCAAGATCTTCGGGACAGGGGGTCCCATGGCTACACCTTC. The encoded protein is CASSQDLRDRGSHGYTF.

V usage is TRBV5-1 and J usage is TRBJ1-3; 7 bases are a match to TRBD1. This CDR3 is built from 15 residues. CDR1 is SGHRS, CDR2 YFSETQ, per germline. V trimming: 6 bases; J trimming: 0 bases; junction bases outside the gene matches: 6. The CDR3 DNA is TGCGCCAGCACCCCGACAGGGAACTCTGGAAACACCATATATTTT. Protein: CASTPTGNSGNTIYF.

This clone came up many times. CDR3 sequence reads: CASSFFTGYGYTF. The CDR3 DNA follows: TGTGCCAGCAGCTTTTTCACAGGGTATGGCTACACCTTC. The J gene is TRBJ1-2, the V gene TRBV7-9; perhaps TRBD1 as D (6 bases). Germline V gene data show CDR1 as SEHNR and CDR2 as FQNEAQ (reference sequence). CDR3 length equals 13 residues. V was trimmed by 3 bases and J by 5 bases, leaving 10 bases between them.

The chain combines TRBV19 with TRBJ1-1, with 12 positions matching TRBD1. This CDR3 has 16 residues. The germline gives CDR1 LNHDA, CDR2 SQIVND (reference sequence). Trimming removed 5 bases from V and 4 bases from J; junction bases left unmatched: 8. CDR3 nucleotide sequence: TGTGCCAGTAGTCCACGGGACAGGGGGCGAACCACTGAAGCTTTCTTT. It encodes CASSPRDRGRTTEAFF.

The chain joins TRBV2 to TRBJ2-1; TRBD2 matches at 11 bases. In germline, CDR1 is SNHLY, CDR2 FYNNEI. The trim removed 8 bases at V and 4 bases at J, leaving 16 bases unmatched. The CDR3 consists of 18 residues. Here the CDR3 reads CASLPSGGTTVGYNEQFF. Written as DNA, the CDR3 is TGTGCCAGCCTACCTAGCGGGGGGACTACGGTAGGATACAATGAGCAGTTCTTC.

The V and J genes are TRBV9 and TRBJ2-1; D is ambiguous. V was cut by 4 bases and J by 2 bases, with 13 bases left in between. CDR3 length equals 15 residues. Germline V gene data show CDR1 as SGDLS and CDR2 as YYNGEE. Here the CDR3 reads CASSPRNLAYNEQFF. The CDR3 nucleotides read TGTGCCAGCAGCCCCCGTAATTTAGCCTACAATGAGCAGTTCTTC. Together with reference TRBV9 and TRBJ2-1, the CDR3 gives the full variable domain: DSGVTQTPKHLITATGQRVTLRCSPRSGDLSVYWYQQSLDQGLQFLIQYYNGEERAKGNILERFSAQQFPDLHSELNLSSLELGDSALYFCASSPRNLAYNEQFFGPGTRLTVL.

The chain carries TRBV25-1 and TRBJ1-4; D call uncertain. This CDR3 region has 14 residues. The V end was cut by 6 bases, the J end by 7 bases, with 15 bases between. The germline gives CDR1 MGHDK, CDR2 SYGVNS. CDR3 in DNA: TGTGCCAGCAGCCGGGGTTCTACTGGTGAAAAACTGTTTTTT. It translates to CASSRGSTGEKLFF. Drawing the rest from reference TRBV25-1 and TRBJ1-4, the complete variable domain is EADIYQTPRYLVIGTGKKITLECSQTMGHDKMYWYQQDPGMELHLIHYSYGVNSTEKGDLSSESTVSRIRTEHFPLTLESARPSHTSQYLCASSRGSTGEKLFFGSGTQLSVL.

The V call is TRBV12-3 or TRBV12-4, the J call TRBJ2-5; tentative D call: TRBD2 (6 bases). Between the trimmed V and J ends, which lost 2 bases and 5 bases, there was a span of 9 bases. The CDR3 has 13 residues. In DNA form, the CDR3 reads TGTGCCAGCAGTTTAAGTGGGGGGGAGACCCAGTACTTC. Translation gives CASSLSGGETQYF.